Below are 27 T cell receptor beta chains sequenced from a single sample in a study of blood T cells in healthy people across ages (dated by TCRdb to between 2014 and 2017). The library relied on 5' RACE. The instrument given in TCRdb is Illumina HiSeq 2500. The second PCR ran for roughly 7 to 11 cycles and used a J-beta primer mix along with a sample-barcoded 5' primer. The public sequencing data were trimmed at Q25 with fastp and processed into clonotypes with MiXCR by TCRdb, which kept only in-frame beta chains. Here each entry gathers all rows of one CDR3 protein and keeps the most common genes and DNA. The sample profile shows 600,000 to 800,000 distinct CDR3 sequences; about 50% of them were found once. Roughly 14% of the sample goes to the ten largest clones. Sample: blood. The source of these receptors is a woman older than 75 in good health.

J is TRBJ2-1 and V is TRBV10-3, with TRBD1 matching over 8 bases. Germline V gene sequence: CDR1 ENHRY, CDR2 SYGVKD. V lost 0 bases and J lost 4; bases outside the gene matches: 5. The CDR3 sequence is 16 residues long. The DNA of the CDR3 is TGTGCCATCAGTGAGTCCAAGGGACAGGTGTACAATGAGCAGTTCTTC. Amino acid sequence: CAISESKGQVYNEQFF.

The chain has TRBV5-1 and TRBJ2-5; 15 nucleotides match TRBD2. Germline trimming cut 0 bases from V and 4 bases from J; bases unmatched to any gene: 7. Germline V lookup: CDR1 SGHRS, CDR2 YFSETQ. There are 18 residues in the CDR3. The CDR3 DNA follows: TGCGCCAGCAGCTTGGTGGGACTAGCGGGGGGAACACCAGAGACCCAGTACTTC. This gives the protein CASSLVGLAGGTPETQYF.

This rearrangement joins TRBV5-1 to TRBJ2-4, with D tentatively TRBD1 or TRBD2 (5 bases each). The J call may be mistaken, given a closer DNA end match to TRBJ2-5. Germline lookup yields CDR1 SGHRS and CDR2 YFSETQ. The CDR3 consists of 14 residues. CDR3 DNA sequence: TGCGCCAGCAGCTTGGGGGACCAAAGGGAGACCCAGTACTTC. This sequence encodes CASSLGDQRETQYF.

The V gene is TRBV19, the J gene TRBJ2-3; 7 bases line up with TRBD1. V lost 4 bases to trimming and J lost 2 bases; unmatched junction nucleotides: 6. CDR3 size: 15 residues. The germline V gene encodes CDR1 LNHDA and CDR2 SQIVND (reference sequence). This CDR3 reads CASSRTGDLTDTQYF. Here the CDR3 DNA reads TGTGCCAGTAGTAGAACAGGGGACCTCACAGATACGCAGTATTTT.

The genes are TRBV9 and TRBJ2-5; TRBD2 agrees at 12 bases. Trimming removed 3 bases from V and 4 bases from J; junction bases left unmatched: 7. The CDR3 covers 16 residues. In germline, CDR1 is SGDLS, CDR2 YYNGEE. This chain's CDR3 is CASSATSGGPGETQYF. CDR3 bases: TGTGCCAGCAGCGCCACTAGCGGGGGGCCGGGAGAGACCCAGTACTTC.

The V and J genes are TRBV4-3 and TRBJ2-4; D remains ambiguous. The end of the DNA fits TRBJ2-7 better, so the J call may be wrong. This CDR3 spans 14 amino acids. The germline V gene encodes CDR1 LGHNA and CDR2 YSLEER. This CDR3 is CASSQGRVAYEQYF. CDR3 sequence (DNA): TGCGCCAGCAGCCAAGGAAGGGTCGCCTACGAGCAGTACTTC.

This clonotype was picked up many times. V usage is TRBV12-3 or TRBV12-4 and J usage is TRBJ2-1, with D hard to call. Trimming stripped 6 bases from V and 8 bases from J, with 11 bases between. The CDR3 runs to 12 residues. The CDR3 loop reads CASRPGGHEQFF. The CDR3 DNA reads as TGTGCCAGCAGGCCAGGCGGCCATGAGCAGTTCTTC.

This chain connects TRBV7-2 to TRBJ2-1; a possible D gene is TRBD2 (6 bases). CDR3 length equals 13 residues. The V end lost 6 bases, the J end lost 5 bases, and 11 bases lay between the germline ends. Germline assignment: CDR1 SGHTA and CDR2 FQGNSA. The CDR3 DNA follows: TGTGCCAGCAGAACCGGGACTCACAATGAGCAGTTCTTC. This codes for CASRTGTHNEQFF.

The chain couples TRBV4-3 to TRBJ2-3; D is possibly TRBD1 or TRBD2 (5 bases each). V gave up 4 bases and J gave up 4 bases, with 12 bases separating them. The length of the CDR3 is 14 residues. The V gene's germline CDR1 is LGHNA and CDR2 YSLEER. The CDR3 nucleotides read TGCGCCAGCAGCCGCGGCGAGGGGTCAGATACGCAGTATTTT. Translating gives CASSRGEGSDTQYF.

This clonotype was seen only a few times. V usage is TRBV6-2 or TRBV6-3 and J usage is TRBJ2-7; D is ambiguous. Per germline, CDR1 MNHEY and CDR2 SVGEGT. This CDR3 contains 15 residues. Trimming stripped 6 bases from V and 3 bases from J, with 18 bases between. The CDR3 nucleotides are TGTGCCAGCAGCAGAGATGGTTCGGGCAACTACGAGCAGTACTTC. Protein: CASSRDGSGNYEQYF.

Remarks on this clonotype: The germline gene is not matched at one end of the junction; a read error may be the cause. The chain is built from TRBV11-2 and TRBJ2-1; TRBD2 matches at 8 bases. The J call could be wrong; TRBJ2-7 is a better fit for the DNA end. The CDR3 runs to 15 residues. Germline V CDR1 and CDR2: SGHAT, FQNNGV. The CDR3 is CVSSLSGSAHNEQYF. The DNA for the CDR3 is TGTGTCAGCAGCTTAAGCGGGAGCGCCCACAATGAGCAGTACTTC.

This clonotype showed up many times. CDR3 region: CASTPVRGNNEQFF. The DNA for the CDR3 is TGCGCCAGCACTCCAGTCAGGGGGAATAATGAGCAGTTCTTC. The J gene is TRBJ2-1, the V gene TRBV5-1, with 7 bases fitting TRBD1. CDR1 and CDR2 from the germline V gene are SGHRS and YFSETQ. Losses at the gene ends were 6 bases for V and 7 bases for J; bases not matched to a gene: 10. The CDR3 is 14 residues long.

The CDR3 DNA is TGTGCCAGCAGTTCTCCTCGAGCGGGCTCCTACAATGAGCAGTACTTC. It yields the protein CASSSPRAGSYNEQYF. This rearrangement joins TRBV27 to TRBJ2-1; D might be TRBD2 (6 bases). The J call may not be correct, given that the DNA end is closer to TRBJ2-7. The V gene's germline CDR1 is MNHEY and CDR2 SMNVEV (reference sequence). The CDR3 extends over 16 amino acids.

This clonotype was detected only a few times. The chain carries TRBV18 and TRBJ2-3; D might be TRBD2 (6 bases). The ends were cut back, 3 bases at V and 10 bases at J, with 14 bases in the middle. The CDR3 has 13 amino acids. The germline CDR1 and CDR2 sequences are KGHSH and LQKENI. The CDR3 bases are TGTGCCAGCTCACCCCCCGGACTATCAGCGCAGTATTTT. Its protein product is CASSPPGLSAQYF.

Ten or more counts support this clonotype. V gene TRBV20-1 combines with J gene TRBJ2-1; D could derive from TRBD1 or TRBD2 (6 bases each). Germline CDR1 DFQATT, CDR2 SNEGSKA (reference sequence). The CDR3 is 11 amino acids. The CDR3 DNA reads TGCGTTACCCGGAGGGGGTATGAGCAGTTCTTC. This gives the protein CVTRRGYEQFF.

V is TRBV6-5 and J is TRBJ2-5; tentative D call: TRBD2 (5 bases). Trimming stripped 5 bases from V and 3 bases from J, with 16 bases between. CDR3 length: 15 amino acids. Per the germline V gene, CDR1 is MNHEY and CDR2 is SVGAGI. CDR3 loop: CASSDWTSHEETQYF. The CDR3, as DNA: TGTGCCAGCAGTGACTGGACTTCCCACGAAGAGACCCAGTACTTC.

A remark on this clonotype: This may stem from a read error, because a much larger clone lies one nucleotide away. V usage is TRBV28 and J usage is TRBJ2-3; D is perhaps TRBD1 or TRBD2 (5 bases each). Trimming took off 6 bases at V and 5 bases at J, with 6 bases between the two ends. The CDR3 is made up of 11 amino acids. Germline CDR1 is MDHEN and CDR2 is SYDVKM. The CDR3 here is CASRGVDTQYF. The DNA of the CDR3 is TGTGCCAGCAGGGGGGTAGATACGCAGTATTTT.

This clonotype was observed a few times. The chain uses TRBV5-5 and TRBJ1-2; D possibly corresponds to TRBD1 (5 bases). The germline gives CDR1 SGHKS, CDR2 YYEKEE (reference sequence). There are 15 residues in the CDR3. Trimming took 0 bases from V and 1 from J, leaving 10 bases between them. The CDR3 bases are TGTGCCAGCAGCTTGGATAGGACAAATAACTATGGCTACACCTTC. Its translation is CASSLDRTNNYGYTF.

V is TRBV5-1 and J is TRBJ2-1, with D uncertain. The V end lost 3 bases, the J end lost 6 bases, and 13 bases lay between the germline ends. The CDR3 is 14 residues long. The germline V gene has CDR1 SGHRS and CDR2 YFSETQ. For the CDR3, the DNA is TGCGCCAGCAGCTCCGTTAAACTGAGCAATGAGCAGTTCTTC. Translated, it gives CASSSVKLSNEQFF.

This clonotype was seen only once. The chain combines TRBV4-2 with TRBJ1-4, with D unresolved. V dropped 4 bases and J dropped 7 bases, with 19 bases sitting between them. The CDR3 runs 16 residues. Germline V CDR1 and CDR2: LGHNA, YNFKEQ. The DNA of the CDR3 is TGTGCCAGCAGCCCACTGGGGATCCCGTTGGGTGAAAAACTGTTTTTT. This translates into CASSPLGIPLGEKLFF.

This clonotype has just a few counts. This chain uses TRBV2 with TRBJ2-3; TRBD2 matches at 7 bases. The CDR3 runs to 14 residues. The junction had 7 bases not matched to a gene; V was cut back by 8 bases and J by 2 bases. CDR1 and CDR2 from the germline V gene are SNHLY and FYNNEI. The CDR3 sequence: CASLRGSITDTQYF. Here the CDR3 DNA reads TGTGCCAGCCTGCGGGGGTCTATCACAGATACGCAGTATTTT.

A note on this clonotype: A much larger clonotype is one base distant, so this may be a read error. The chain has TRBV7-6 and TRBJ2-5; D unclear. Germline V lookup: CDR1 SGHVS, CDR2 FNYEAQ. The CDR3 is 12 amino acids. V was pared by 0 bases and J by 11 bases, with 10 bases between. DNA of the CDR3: TGTGCCAGCAGCTTAGCCGAGAATGAGCAGTACTTC. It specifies CASSLAENEQYF.

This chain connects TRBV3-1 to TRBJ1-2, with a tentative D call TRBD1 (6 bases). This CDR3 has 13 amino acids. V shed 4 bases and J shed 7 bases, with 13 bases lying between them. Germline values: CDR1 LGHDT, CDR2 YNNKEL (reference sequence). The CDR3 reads CASSPDRIVGYTF. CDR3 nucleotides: TGTGCCAGCAGCCCCGACAGGATCGTTGGCTACACCTTC.

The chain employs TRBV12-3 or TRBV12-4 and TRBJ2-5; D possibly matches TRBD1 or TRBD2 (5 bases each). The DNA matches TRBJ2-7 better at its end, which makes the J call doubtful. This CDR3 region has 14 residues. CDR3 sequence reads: CASSNAWGTYEQYF. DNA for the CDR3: TGTGCCAGCAGCAACGCGTGGGGGACCTACGAGCAGTACTTC.

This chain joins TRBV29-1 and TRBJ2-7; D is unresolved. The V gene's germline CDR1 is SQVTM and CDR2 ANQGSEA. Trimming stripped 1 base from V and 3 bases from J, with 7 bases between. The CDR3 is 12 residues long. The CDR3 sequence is CSVEVPSYEQYF. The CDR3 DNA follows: TGCAGCGTTGAAGTGCCTAGCTACGAGCAGTACTTC.

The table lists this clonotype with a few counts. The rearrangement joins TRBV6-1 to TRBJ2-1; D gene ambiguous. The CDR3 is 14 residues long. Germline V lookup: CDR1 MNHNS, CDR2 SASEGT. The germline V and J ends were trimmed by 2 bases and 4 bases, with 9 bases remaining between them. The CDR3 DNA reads TGTGCCAGCAGTGAACTTAGGTCATACAATGAGCAGTTCTTC. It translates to CASSELRSYNEQFF.

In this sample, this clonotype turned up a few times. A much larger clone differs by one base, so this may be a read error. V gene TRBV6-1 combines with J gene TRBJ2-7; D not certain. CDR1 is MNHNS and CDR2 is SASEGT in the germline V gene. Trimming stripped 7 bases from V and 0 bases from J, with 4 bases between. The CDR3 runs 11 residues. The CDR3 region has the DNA TGTGCCAGCACCCACTCCTACGAGCAGTACTTC. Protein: CASTHSYEQYF.